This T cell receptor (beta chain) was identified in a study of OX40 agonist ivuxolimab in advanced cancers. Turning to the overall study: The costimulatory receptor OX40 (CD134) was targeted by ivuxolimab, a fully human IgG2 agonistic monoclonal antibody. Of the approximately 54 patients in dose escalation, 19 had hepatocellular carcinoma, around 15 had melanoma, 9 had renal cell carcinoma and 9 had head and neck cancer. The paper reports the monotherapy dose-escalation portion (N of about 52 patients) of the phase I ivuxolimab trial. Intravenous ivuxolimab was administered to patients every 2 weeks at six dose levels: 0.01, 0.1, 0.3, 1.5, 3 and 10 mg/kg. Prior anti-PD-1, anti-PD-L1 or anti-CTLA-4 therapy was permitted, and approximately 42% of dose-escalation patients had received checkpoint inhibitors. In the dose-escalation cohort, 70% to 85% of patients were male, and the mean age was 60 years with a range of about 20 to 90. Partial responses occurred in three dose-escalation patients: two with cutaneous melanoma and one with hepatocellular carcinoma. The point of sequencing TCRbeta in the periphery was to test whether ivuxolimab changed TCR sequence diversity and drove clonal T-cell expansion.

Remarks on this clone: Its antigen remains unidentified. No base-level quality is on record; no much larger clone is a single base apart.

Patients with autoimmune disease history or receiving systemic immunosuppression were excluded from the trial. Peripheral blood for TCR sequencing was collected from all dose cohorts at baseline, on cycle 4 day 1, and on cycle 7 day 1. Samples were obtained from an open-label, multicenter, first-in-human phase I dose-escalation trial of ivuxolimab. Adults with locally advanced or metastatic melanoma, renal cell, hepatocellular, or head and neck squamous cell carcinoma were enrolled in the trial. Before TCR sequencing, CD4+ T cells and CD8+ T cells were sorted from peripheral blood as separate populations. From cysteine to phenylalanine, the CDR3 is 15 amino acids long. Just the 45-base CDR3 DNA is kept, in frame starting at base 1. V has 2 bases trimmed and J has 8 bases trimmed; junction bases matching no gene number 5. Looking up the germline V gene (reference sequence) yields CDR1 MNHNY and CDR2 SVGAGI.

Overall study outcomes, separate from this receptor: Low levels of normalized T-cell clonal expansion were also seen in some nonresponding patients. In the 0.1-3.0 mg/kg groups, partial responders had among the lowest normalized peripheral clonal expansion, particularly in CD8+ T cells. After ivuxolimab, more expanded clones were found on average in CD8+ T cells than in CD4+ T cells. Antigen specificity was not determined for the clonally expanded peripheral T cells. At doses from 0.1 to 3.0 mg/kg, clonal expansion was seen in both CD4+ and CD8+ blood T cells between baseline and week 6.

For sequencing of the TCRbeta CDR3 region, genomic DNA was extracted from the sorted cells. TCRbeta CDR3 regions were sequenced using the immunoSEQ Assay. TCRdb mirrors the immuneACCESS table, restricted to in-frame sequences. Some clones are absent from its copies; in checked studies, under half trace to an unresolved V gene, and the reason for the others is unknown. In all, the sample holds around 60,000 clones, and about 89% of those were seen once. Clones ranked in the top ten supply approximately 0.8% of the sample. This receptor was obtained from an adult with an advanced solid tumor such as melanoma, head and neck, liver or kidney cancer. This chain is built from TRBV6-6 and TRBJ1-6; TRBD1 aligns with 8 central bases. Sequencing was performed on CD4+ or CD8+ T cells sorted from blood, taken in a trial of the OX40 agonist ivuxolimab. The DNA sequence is TGTGCCAGCAGTTACGCCGGGACAGGCGATTCACCCCTCCACTTT. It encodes CASSYAGTGDSPLHF.